Listed below are T cell receptor beta chains from one sample, sequenced in a study of blood T cells in healthy people across ages. MiXCR, applied by TCRdb to the 5' RACE reads, yields one record per CDR3 protein. Of about 1.5 million distinct CDR3 sequences listed, under 55% are singletons. Sequences were obtained from blood. Source of these receptors: a woman in her late teens or twenties in good health. The CDR3 runs from the conserved cysteine through the conserved F or W. The D gene is left open where the match is weak. Not every row has a clone size; where given, it reads once, few, many or a size class.

CDR3 DNA,CDR3 protein,V gene,D gene,J gene,clone size
TGTGCCACCAAGAGCGGCTACGAGCAGTACTTC,CATKSGYEQYF,TRBV25-1,.,TRBJ2-7,.
TGTGCCAGCAGCCACGTCCGGGGGCTTGGAGAGACCCAGTACTTC,CASSHVRGLGETQYF,TRBV14,.,TRBJ2-5,.
TGTGCCAGCAGCCAGGGCGGAGCGGGGGCTGTTCGTGAGCAGTACTTC,CASSQGGAGAVREQYF,TRBV14,TRBD2,TRBJ2-5,.
TGTGCCAGCAGGGAGGACGAGCGGATAGCCAAAAACATTCAGTACTTC,CASREDERIAKNIQYF,TRBV11-3,.,TRBJ2-4,.
TGTGCCAGCAGCCAATTCCAGGTCCACGAGCAGTACTTC,CASSQFQVHEQYF,TRBV14,.,TRBJ2-7,few
TGTGCCAGCAGTTACGGTACGAATAATTCACCCCTCCACTTT,CASSYGTNNSPLHF,TRBV6-2/TRBV6-3,.,TRBJ1-6,once
TGTGCCAGCAAATTACAGGGGGTGGCCTACAATGAGCAGTACTTC,CASKLQGVAYNEQYF,TRBV6-1,TRBD1,TRBJ2-7,.
TGTGCCAGCAGTGTGATCCAGACCTATGGCTACACCTTC,CASSVIQTYGYTF,TRBV6-2/TRBV6-3,.,TRBJ1-2,.
TGTGCCAGCAGCCATGGTACTTTGGACAATCAGCCCCAGCATTTT,CASSHGTLDNQPQHF,TRBV12-3/TRBV12-4,.,TRBJ1-5,.
TGTGCCATCAGCTCTCCAGGGGGCACTAATGAAAAACTGTTTTTT,CAISSPGGTNEKLFF,TRBV10-3,TRBD1,TRBJ1-4,few
TGTGCCAGCAGCTTTGTTAACGGGGCTGAAGCTTTCTTT,CASSFVNGAEAFF,TRBV7-2,.,TRBJ1-1,few
TGTGCCAGCAGCTTGCGGACAGGACCAGAAGCTTTCTTT,CASSLRTGPEAFF,TRBV7-9,TRBD1,TRBJ1-1,.
TGTGCCAGCAGCCCAGGGGACAGGACATACAATGAGCAGTTCTTC,CASSPGDRTYNEQFF,TRBV7-2,TRBD1,TRBJ2-1,.
TGTGCCAGTAACGGCGGGCGGGGTTACAATGAGCAGTTCTTC,CASNGGRGYNEQFF,TRBV19,.,TRBJ2-1,.
TGCAGCGTTTTGATTACCGATGAGCAGTTCTTC,CSVLITDEQFF,TRBV29-1,.,TRBJ2-1,.
TGTGCCAGCACCCGAGGGACAACTTACACCTACGAGCAGTACTTC,CASTRGTTYTYEQYF,TRBV6-2/TRBV6-3,.,TRBJ2-7,few
TGTGCCAGCAGCAACGTCCTCGAGCAGTACTTC,CASSNVLEQYF,TRBV6-2/TRBV6-3,.,TRBJ2-7,.
TGTGCCAGCAGTTACTCCCGACTAGCCGGATTGGCAGATACGCAGTATTTT,CASSYSRLAGLADTQYF,TRBV6-5,TRBD2,TRBJ2-3,.
TGTGCCAGCAGCCCTTCGACTAGCGGTTACGAGCAGTACTTC,CASSPSTSGYEQYF,TRBV27,TRBD2,TRBJ2-7,few
TGCGCCAGCAGCCAAGACCATGGGATGGAGCAGTACTTC,CASSQDHGMEQYF,TRBV4-3,.,TRBJ2-7,.
TGTGCCAGCAGGGACAGACCCACCACCGGGGAGCTGTTTTTT,CASRDRPTTGELFF,TRBV6-1,.,TRBJ2-2,many
TGCAGCGTCTCATTGGACAGCCAACTGTTTTTT,CSVSLDSQLFF,TRBV29-1,.,TRBJ1-4,.
TGCGCCAGCAGCTTATTGGGGACAGCCCGCGGAGAGACCCAGTACTTC,CASSLLGTARGETQYF,TRBV5-1,TRBD1,TRBJ2-5,.